What follows is one T cell receptor beta chain and its context. These data come from a study of shared clonotypes between healthy human individuals. CDR3 length equals 15 residues. From germline, CDR1 is MDHEN and CDR2 SYDVKM. The V end was cut by 1 base, the J end by 3 bases, with 10 bases between. Every donor was a Caucasian adult from Nashville, Tennessee. TCRdb keeps only in-frame clones here, not all; method: immunoSEQ multiplex PCR. The profile covers some 1.5 million clones, with 95% to 97% appearing a single time and roughly 1.2% taken by the ten largest. This sequence was found in a man aged 25-40 years in good health. The chain couples TRBV28 to TRBJ1-5, with no clear D. Specimen: naive CD4+ T cells sorted from blood. Subset noted: CD45RA+ positively selected. The CDR3 nucleotides read TGTGCCAGCAGTTTATACCGGGAGGACAATCAGCCCCAGCATTTT. This sequence encodes CASSLYREDNQPQHF.